This T cell receptor (beta chain) came from a study of cytomegalovirus exposure and HLA in healthy donors. PCR employed 60 Vbeta and 13 Jbeta primers. Clones were sequenced by immunoSEQ multiplex PCR, and TCRdb holds only the in-frame ones, with some missing. The table records 150,000 or so clones, roughly four fifths of them present only once. In this sample, this clone turned up a few times. Sequenced sample: PBMCs. This sequence originates from a woman under 30 in good health and CMV-seropositive.

The CDR3 DNA is TGTGCCAGCTCACCACTGGCAGGGCCTGTCGAGCAGTACTTC. Its translation is CASSPLAGPVEQYF. The chain carries TRBV18 and TRBJ2-5; TRBD1 is a possible D gene (5 bases). The DNA end favors TRBJ2-7, so the J call may be wrong. This CDR3 spans 14 amino acids. The germline gives CDR1 KGHSH, CDR2 LQKENI.